The 15 T cell receptor beta chains below come from one sample, sequenced in a study of T cells in Graves' hyperthyroidism and ophthalmopathy (dated by TCRdb to about 2019). To prepare the library, multiplex PCR was applied. The sample was run on an Illumina HiSeq 2000. The TCR beta CDR3 regions were amplified from the RNA transcripts. The TCR CDR3 was subjected to a first round of RT-PCR using the HTBI primer set and the Qiagen OneStep RT-PCR kit. TCRdb's own reprocessing of the public reads used fastp at Q25 and MiXCR and kept productive beta chains. Every CDR3 protein is listed once, alongside the most common genes and DNA of its rows. This sample is represented by roughly 650,000 distinct CDR3 sequences; 16% of them were singletons. Less than 3.5% of the sample comes from the top ten. The specimen was blood. The receptors shown here come from a woman in her thirties or forties with Graves' ophthalmopathy.

The chain recombines TRBV7-9 with TRBJ1-1, with a possible D match to TRBD1 (6 bases). In germline, CDR1 is SEHNR, CDR2 FQNEAQ (reference sequence). The V end lost 5 bases, the J end lost 3 bases, and 13 bases lay between the germline ends. This CDR3 has 14 amino acids. The CDR3 DNA follows: TGTGCCAGCAGCCAATGGGGGGGGCACACTGAAGCTTTCTTT. Its protein product is CASSQWGGHTEAFF.

V and J are TRBV6-2 or TRBV6-3 and TRBJ2-3; D gene unclear. Germline CDR1 reads MNHEY; CDR2 reads SVGEGT. V lost 5 bases to trimming and J lost 0 bases, with 12 bases between them. This CDR3 contains 15 residues. The CDR3 nucleotides read TGTGCCAGCAGTGGCAATAGCAGGAGCACAGATACGCAGTATTTT. Protein: CASSGNSRSTDTQYF.

The chain has TRBV12-3 or TRBV12-4 and TRBJ2-6, with D possibly being TRBD2 (6 bases). V was cut by 6 bases and J by 4 bases, with 13 bases left in between. CDR3 length: 15 residues. The DNA for the CDR3 is TGTGCCAGCAGGGAGGGGAGTGGGGGGGCCAACGTCCTGACTTTC. Translated: CASREGSGGANVLTF.

On this clonotype itself: This may be a read error: a much more frequent sequence differs by one nucleotide. This sequence joins TRBV11-3 and TRBJ2-1; D unresolved. V dropped 6 bases and J dropped 5 bases, with 14 bases sitting between them. The CDR3 runs to 14 residues. Germline-derived CDR1 and CDR2 are SGHNT and YENEEA. CDR3 sequence: CASSSSQKDNEQFF. The CDR3 bases are TGTGCCAGCAGTTCTAGTCAGAAGGACAATGAGCAGTTCTTC.

The table lists this clonotype with many counts. The rearrangement uses TRBV6-1 and TRBJ1-1, with TRBD1 identical over 8 bases. Looked up from germline, CDR1 is MNHNS and CDR2 is SASEGT. The CDR3 is 14 amino acids. Trimming took 6 bases from V and 7 from J; bases not matched to a gene: 10. The CDR3 nucleotides are TGTGCCAGCAGGGACAGGGTGGGTGTTCATGAAGCTTTCTTT. This sequence encodes CASRDRVGVHEAFF.

This clonotype was seen more than once but under ten times. This chain links TRBV4-1 with TRBJ2-3, with 11 bases that match TRBD2. J gave up 5 bases and V 1 base, and 8 bases lay outside the gene matches. Germline CDR1 is MGHRA and CDR2 is YSYEKL. There are 17 residues in the CDR3. CDR3 coding DNA: TGCGCCAGCAGCCAAGTAAAACTAGCGGGAGAGAGAGATACGCAGTATTTT. It codes for CASSQVKLAGERDTQYF.

As to this clonotype: At one of its ends the junction is not consistent with the germline gene, which may arise from a read error. The V call is TRBV4-1, the J call TRBJ1-1, with a possible D match to TRBD1 (5 bases). CDR3 length equals 15 residues. CDR1 is MGHRA and CDR2 is YSYEKL in the germline V gene. The DNA of the CDR3 is TGCACCAGCAGCAACGCGGCAGGGTTGAACACTGAAGCTTTCTTT. It yields the protein CTSSNAAGLNTEAFF.

This clonotype was counted between two and nine times. The chain combines TRBV10-3 with TRBJ2-5; D might be TRBD2 (6 bases). Trimming took 4 bases from V and 5 from J, leaving 11 bases between them. Per the germline V gene, CDR1 is ENHRY and CDR2 is SYGVKD. This CDR3 region has 13 residues. The CDR3 loop reads CAISGGEDETQYF. The DNA of the CDR3 is TGTGCCATCAGTGGGGGGGAGGATGAGACCCAGTACTTC.

In this sample, this clonotype turned up a few times. The CDR3 nucleotides read TGTGCCAGCAGCCAACACAGGGCGGCGTTTCAGGGCTACACCTTC. Its protein is CASSQHRAAFQGYTF. The chain recombines TRBV3-1 with TRBJ1-2, with D perhaps matching TRBD1 (6 bases). From germline, CDR1 is LGHDT and CDR2 YNNKEL (reference sequence). The CDR3 loop spans 15 amino acids. The V end lost 2 bases, the J end lost 8 bases, and 18 bases lay between the germline ends.

V is TRBV4-2 and J is TRBJ2-2; D unclear. This CDR3 region has 9 residues. Germline V gene data show CDR1 as LGHNA and CDR2 as YNFKEQ. CDR3 region: CGPAAELFF. CDR3 bases: TGTGGTCCTGCCGCGGAGCTGTTTTTT.

This clonotype was counted a few times. V usage is TRBV5-1 and J usage is TRBJ1-4; D not certain. The germline V and J ends were trimmed by 4 bases and 0 bases, with 10 bases remaining between them. Germline assignment: CDR1 SGHRS and CDR2 YFSETQ. This CDR3 spans 15 amino acids. In nucleotides, the CDR3 is TGCGCCAGCAGCGCTCGGGGAGCAACTAATGAAAAACTGTTTTTT. This translates into CASSARGATNEKLFF.

This clonotype was seen ten or more times. The chain recombines TRBV6-2 or TRBV6-3 with TRBJ2-3; D is unresolved. Trimming removed 4 bases at V and 6 bases at J, with 11 bases between. CDR1 is MNHEY, CDR2 SVGEGT, per germline. This CDR3 contains 13 residues. DNA of the CDR3: TGTGCCAGCAGTTCCCTCCTGGGGGATACGCAGTATTTT. It encodes CASSSLLGDTQYF.

V usage is TRBV6-2 or TRBV6-3 and J usage is TRBJ2-3, with TRBD1 identical over 8 bases. The CDR3 covers 16 residues. The V segment lost 2 bases and the J segment 9 bases; nucleotides outside the gene matches: 13. The germline gives CDR1 MNHEY, CDR2 SVGEGT. CDR3 nucleotide sequence: TGTGCCAGCAGTTACCTCTACAGGGGGAACTATCAAACGCAGTATTTT. This encodes CASSYLYRGNYQTQYF.

This clonotype was observed at least ten times. The chain recombines TRBV11-2 with TRBJ2-1; D is unclear. Deletions cut 7 bases from V and 7 bases from J, with 23 bases between. Germline V gene lookup returns CDR1 SGHAT and CDR2 FQNNGV. The CDR3 sequence is 16 residues long. CDR3 coding DNA: TGTGCCAGCATCCCCCGGGTGCCACGAAATGGGAATGAGCAGTTCTTC. It encodes CASIPRVPRNGNEQFF.

Comments on this clonotype: One base away lies a much larger clone, so this may be a sequencing read error. V and J are TRBV18 and TRBJ2-7; 7 bases agree with TRBD2. The V and J ends lost 5 bases and 2 bases, in that order; junction bases with no gene match: 6. This CDR3 is 14 amino acids long. Germline values: CDR1 KGHSH, CDR2 LQKENI. The CDR3 sequence is CASSREGAAYEQYF. The CDR3 DNA is TGTGCCAGCTCAAGGGAGGGAGCCGCCTACGAGCAGTACTTC.